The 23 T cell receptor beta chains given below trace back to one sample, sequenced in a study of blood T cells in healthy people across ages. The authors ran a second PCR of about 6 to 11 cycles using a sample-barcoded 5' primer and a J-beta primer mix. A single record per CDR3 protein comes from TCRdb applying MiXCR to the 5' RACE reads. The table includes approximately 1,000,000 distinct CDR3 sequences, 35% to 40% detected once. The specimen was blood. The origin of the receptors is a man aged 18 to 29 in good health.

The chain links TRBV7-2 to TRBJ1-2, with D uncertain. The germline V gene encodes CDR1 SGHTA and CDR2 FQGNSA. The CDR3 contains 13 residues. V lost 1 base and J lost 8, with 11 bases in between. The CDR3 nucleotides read TGTGCCAGCAGCTTAGATCGGGAGGCCGGCTACACCTTC. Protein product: CASSLDREAGYTF.

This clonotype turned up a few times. The CDR3 is CARRQANEQFF. The DNA for the CDR3 is TGTGCCAGGCGACAGGCCAATGAGCAGTTCTTC. The rearrangement joins TRBV2 to TRBJ2-1; D may be TRBD1 (6 bases). Trimming stripped 9 bases from V and 6 bases from J, with 9 bases between. The CDR3 runs to 11 residues. CDR1 is SNHLY, CDR2 FYNNEI, per germline.

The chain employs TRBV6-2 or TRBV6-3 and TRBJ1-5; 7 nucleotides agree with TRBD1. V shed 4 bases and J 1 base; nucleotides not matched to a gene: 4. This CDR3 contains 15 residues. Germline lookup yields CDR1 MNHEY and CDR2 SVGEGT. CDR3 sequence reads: CASSFDRVSNQPQHF. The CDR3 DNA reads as TGTGCCAGCAGTTTTGACAGGGTCAGCAATCAGCCCCAGCATTTT.

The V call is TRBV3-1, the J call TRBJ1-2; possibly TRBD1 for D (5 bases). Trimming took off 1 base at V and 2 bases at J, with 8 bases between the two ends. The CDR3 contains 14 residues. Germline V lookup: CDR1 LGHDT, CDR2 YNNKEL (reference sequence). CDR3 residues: CASSQAGINYGYTF. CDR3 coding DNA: TGTGCCAGCAGCCAAGCAGGGATAAACTATGGCTACACCTTC.

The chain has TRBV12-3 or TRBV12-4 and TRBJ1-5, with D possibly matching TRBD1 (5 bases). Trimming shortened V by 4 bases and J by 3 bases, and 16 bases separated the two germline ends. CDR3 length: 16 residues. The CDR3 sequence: CASSWQGLGANQPQHF. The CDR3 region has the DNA TGTGCCAGCAGTTGGCAGGGTTTAGGGGCCAATCAGCCCCAGCATTTT.

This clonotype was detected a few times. The DNA of the CDR3 is TGCGCCAGCAGCTCGGGACGAGCGAACACCGGGGAGCTGTTTTTT. It encodes CASSSGRANTGELFF. V usage is TRBV5-1 and J usage is TRBJ2-2; D might be TRBD1 or TRBD2, each matching 5 bases. The CDR3 has 15 residues. V lost 3 bases and J lost 0, with 9 bases in between. Per germline, CDR1 SGHRS and CDR2 YFSETQ.

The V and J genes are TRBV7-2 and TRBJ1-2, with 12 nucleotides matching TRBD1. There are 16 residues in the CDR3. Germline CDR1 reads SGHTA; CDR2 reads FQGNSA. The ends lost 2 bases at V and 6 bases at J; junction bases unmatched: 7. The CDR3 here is CASSLQGQGARDGYTF. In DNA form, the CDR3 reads TGTGCCAGCAGCTTACAGGGACAGGGGGCTCGCGATGGCTACACCTTC.

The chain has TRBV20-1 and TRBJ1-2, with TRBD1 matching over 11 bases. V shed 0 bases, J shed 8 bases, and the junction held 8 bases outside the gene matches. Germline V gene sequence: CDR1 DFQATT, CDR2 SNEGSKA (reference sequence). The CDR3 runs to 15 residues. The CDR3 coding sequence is TGCAGTGCTAGAGAGACCGGGACAGGGGGTAGCGGCTACACCTTC. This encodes CSARETGTGGSGYTF.

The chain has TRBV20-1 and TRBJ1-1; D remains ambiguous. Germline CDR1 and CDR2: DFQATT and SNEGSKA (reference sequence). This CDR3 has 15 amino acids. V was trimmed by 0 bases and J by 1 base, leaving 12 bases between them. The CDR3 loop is CSARDLRISNTEAFF. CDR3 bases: TGCAGTGCTAGAGATCTTCGGATCTCGAACACTGAAGCTTTCTTT.

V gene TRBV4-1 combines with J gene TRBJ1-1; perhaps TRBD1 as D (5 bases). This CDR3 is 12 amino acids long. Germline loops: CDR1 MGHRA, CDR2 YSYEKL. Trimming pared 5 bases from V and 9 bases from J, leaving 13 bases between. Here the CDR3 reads CASSERGRKAFF. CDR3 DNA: TGCGCCAGCAGCGAACGGGGCCGAAAAGCTTTCTTT.

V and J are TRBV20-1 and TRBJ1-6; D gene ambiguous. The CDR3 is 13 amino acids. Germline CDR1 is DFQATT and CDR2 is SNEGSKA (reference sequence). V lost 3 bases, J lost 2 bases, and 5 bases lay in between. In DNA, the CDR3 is TGCAGTGCTAGCCCGGCCTATAATTCACCCCTCCACTTT. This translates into CSASPAYNSPLHF.

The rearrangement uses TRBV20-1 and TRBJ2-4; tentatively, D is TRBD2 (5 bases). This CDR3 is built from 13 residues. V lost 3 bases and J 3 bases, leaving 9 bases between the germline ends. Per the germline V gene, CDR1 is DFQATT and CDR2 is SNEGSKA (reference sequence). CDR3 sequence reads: CSASGNDKNIQYF. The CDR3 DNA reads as TGCAGTGCTAGCGGGAACGACAAAAACATTCAGTACTTC.

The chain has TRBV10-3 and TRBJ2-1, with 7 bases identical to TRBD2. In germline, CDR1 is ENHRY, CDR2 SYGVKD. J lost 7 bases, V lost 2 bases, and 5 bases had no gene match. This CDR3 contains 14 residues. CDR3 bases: TGTGCCATCAGTGAGCCGAGCGGGGCGAATGAGCAGTTCTTC. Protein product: CAISEPSGANEQFF.

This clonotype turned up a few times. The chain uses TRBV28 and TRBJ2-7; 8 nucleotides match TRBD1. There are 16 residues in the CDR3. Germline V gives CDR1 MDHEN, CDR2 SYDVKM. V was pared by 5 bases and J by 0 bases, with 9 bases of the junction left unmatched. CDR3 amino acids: CASSTNRTGSSYEQYF. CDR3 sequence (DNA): TGTGCCAGCAGTACGAACCGGACAGGGAGCTCCTACGAGCAGTACTTC.

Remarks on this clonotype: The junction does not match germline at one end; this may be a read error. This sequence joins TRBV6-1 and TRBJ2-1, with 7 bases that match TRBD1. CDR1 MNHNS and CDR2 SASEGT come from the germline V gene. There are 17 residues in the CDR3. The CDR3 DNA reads TGTGCCAGCAGTGAAGATCAAAGACAGGGTTCCTACAAGGAGCAGTTCTTC. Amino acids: CASSEDQRQGSYKEQFF.

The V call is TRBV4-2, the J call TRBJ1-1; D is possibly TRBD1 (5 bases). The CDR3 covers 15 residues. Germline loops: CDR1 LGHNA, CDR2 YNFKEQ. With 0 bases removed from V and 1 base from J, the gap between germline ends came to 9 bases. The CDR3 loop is CASSQDLGGNTEAFF. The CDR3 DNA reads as TGTGCCAGCAGCCAAGATCTCGGGGGGAACACTGAAGCTTTCTTT.

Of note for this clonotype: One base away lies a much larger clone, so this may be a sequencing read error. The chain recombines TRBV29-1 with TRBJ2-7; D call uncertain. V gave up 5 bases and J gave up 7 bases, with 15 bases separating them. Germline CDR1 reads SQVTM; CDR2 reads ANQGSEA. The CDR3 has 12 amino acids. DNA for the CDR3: TGCAGCGTTTTAGACACCTCCAATGAGCAGTACTTC. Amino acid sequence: CSVLDTSNEQYF.

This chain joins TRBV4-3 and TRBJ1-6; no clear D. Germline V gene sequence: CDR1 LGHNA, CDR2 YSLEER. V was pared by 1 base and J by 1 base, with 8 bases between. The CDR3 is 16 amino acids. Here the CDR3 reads CASSQGGISYNSPLHF. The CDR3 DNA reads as TGCGCCAGCAGCCAAGGTGGTATTTCCTATAATTCACCCCTCCACTTT.

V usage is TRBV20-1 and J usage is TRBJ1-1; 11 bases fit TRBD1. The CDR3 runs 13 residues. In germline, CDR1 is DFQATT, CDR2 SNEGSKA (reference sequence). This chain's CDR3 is CSGTGGPDTEAFF. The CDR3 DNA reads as TGCAGCGGGACAGGGGGTCCGGACACTGAAGCTTTCTTT.

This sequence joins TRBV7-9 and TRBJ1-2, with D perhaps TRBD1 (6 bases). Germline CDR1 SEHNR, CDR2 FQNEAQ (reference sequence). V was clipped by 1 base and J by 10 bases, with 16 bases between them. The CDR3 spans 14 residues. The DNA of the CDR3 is TGTGCCAGCAGCTTAGGTCTGGACAGAGTTTACTACACCTTC. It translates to CASSLGLDRVYYTF.

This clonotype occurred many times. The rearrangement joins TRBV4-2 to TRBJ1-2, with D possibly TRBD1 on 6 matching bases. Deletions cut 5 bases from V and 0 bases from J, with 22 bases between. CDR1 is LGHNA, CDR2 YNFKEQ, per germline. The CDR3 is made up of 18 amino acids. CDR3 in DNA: TGTGCCAGCAGCACGCGCATTCAGGGGAGGCGGGCTAACTATGGCTACACCTTC. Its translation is CASSTRIQGRRANYGYTF.

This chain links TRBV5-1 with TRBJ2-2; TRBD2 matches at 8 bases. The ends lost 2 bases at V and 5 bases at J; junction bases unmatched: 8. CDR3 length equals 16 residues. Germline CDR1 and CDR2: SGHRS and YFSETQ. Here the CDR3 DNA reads TGCGCCAGCAGCTTTTCGGGACTAGAACTAACCGGGGAGCTGTTTTTT. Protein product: CASSFSGLELTGELFF.

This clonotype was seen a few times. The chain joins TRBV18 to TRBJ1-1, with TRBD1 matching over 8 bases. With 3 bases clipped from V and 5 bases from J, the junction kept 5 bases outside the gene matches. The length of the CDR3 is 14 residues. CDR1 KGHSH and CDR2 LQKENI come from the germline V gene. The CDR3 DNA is TGTGCCAGCTCACCCACAAGACAGGGGACTGAAGCTTTCTTT. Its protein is CASSPTRQGTEAFF.